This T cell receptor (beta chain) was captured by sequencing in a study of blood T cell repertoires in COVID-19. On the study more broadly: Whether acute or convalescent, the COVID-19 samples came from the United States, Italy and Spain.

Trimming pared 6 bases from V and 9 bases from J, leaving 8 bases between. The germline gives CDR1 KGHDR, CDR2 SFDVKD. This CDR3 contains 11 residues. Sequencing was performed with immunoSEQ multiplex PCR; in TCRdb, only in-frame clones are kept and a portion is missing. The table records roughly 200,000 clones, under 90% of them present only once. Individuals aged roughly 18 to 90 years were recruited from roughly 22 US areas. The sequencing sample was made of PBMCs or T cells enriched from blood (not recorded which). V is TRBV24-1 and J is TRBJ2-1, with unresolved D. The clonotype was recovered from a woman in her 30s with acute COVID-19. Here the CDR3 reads CATSSGTEQFF. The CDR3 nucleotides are TGTGCCACCAGTAGTGGCACTGAGCAGTTCTTC.